The present entry profiles one T cell receptor beta chain with its context. Its antigen remains unknown. Here immunoSEQ multiplex PCR was the method, and the copy in TCRdb shows in-frame clones only, minus some. The sample has roughly 74,000 clones; more than 70% are singletons. These data belong to a study of OX40 agonist ivuxolimab in advanced cancers. Study in general: Ivuxolimab is an agonistic anti-OX40 (CD134) antibody, and patients were treated with it. Of the patients, three showed partial responses, one with hepatocellular carcinoma and two with cutaneous melanoma.

The CDR3 loop spans 14 amino acids. Losses at the gene ends were 5 bases for V and 4 bases for J; bases not matched to a gene: 5. Germline CDR1 and CDR2: KGHSY and FQNENV. Study-wide results and limits: In the expanded peripheral T cells, antigen specificity was never determined.

The source was CD4+ or CD8+ T cells sorted from blood, collected in a trial of the OX40 agonist ivuxolimab. This clonotype was obtained from an adult with an advanced solid tumor such as melanoma, head and neck, liver or kidney cancer. The rearrangement joins TRBV16 to TRBJ2-3; 8 nucleotides agree with TRBD1. CDR3: CASSEDREADTQYF. DNA of the CDR3: TGTGCCAGCAGCGAGGACAGGGAGGCAGATACGCAGTATTTT. Combining the CDR3 with reference TRBV16 and TRBJ2-3 gives the whole variable domain GEEVAQTPKHLVRGEGQKAKLYCAPIKGHSYVFWYQQVLKNEFKFLISFQNENVFDETGMPKERFSAKCLPNSPCSLEIQATKLEDSAVYFCASSEDREADTQYFGPGTRLTVL.